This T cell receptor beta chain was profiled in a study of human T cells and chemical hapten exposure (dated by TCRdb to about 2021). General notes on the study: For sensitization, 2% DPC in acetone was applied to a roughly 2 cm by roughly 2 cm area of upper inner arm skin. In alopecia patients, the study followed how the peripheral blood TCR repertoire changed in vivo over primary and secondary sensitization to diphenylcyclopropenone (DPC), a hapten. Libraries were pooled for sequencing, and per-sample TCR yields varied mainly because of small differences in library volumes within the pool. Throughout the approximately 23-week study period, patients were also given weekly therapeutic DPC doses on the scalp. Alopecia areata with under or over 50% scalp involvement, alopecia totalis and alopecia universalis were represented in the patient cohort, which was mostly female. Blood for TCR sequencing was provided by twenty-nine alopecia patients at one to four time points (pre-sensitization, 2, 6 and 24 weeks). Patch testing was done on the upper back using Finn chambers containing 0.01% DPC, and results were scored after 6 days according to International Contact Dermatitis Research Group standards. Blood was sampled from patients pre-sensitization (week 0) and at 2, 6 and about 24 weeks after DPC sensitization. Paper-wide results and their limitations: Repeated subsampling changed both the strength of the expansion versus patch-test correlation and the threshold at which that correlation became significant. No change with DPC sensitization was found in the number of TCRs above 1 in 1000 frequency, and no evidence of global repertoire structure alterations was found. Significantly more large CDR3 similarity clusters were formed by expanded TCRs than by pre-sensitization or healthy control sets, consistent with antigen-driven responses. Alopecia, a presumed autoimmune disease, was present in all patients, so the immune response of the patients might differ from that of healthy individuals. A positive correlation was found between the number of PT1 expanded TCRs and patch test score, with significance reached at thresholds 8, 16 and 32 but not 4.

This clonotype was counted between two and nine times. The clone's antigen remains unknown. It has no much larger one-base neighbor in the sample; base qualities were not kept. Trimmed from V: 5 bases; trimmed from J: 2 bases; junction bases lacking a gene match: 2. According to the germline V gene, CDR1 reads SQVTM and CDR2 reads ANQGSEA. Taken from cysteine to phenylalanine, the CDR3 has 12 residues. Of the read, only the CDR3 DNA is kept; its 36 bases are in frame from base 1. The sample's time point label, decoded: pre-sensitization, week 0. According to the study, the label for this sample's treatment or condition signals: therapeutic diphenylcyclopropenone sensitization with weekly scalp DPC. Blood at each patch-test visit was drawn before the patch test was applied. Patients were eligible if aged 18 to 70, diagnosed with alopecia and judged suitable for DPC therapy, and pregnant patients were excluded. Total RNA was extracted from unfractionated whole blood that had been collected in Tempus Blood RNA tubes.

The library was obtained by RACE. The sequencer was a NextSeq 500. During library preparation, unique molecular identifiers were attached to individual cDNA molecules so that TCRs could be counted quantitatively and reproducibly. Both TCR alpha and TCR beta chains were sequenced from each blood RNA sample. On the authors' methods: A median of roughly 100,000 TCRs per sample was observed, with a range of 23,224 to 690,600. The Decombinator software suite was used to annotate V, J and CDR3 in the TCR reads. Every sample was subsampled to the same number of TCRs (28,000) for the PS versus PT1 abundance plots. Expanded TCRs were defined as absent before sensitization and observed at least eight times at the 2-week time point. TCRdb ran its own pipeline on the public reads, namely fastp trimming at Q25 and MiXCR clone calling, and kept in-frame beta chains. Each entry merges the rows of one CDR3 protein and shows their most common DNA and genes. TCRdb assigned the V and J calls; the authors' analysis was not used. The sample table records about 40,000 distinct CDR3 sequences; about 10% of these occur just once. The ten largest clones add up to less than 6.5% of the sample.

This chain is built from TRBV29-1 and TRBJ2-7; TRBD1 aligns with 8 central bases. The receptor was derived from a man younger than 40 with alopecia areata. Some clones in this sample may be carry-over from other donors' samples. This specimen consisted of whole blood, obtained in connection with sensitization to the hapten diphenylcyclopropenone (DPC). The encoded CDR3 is CSVRQGTYEQYF. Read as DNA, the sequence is TGCAGCGTTAGACAGGGGACCTACGAGCAGTACTTC.